A single sample is the source of the 28 T cell receptor beta chains below, sequenced in a study of blood T cell repertoires in COVID-19. Only in-frame clones appear in the TCRdb table, and some are missing; sequencing was by immunoSEQ multiplex PCR. The data hold approximately 240,000 clones, with under 90% observed a single time. The sample consisted of peripheral blood. Receptors were obtained from a woman of 80 years or more with active or convalescent COVID-19.

The V gene is TRBV28, the J gene TRBJ1-5; D is unresolved. Trimming shortened V by 1 base and J by 5 bases, and 6 bases separated the two germline ends. The germline gives CDR1 MDHEN, CDR2 SYDVKM. The length of the CDR3 is 13 residues. The CDR3 protein is CASSLSGYQPQHF. The CDR3 DNA follows: TGTGCCAGCAGTTTATCGGGATATCAGCCCCAGCATTTT.

The rearrangement uses TRBV9 and TRBJ2-2; no definite D call. With 4 bases removed from V and 1 base from J, the gap between germline ends came to 8 bases. The germline gives CDR1 SGDLS, CDR2 YYNGEE. The CDR3 is 14 residues long. The CDR3 protein is CASSRTENTGELFF. CDR3 bases: TGTGCCAGCAGCCGTACAGAGAACACCGGGGAGCTGTTTTTT.

This clone has just one count. The chain couples TRBV12-2 to TRBJ2-3; the table gives TRBD2 as D, unverified against the DNA. TRBV12-2 is annotated as a pseudogene. The CDR3 is made up of 14 amino acids. The CDR3 nucleotides are TGTGCAAGTCGCCCCCGGCGGCACACAGATACGCAGTATTTT. Translating gives CASRPRRHTDTQYF.

The CDR3 coding sequence is TGTGCCAGCAGCTTGGCGACAGGGCGTTATGAGCAGTTCTTC. Translated: CASSLATGRYEQFF. V gene TRBV5-5 combines with J gene TRBJ2-1; TRBD1 agrees at 7 bases. V trimming: 0 bases; J trimming: 8 bases; junction bases outside the gene matches: 5. Per germline, CDR1 SGHKS and CDR2 YYEKEE (reference sequence). The CDR3 contains 14 residues.

The chain joins TRBV7-3 to TRBJ2-2, with TRBD2 identical over 7 bases. Germline CDR1 and CDR2: SGHTA and FQGTGA. The V and J ends lost 1 base and 2 bases, in that order; junction bases with no gene match: 1. This CDR3 has 15 amino acids. The CDR3 reads CASSLIAGNTGELFF. The CDR3 bases are TGTGCCAGCAGCTTAATAGCGGGCAACACCGGGGAGCTGTTTTTT.

V and J are TRBV6-5 and TRBJ2-7, with TRBD2 identical over 8 bases. CDR1 MNHEY and CDR2 SVGAGI come from the germline V gene. The CDR3 loop spans 14 amino acids. The V gene end was trimmed by 2 bases and the J gene end by 6 bases; junction bases not matched to a gene: 6. The CDR3 region has the DNA TGTGCCAGCAGTTACACCACACGGGAGGGCGAGCAGTACTTC. Translated, it gives CASSYTTREGEQYF.

The chain has TRBV27 and TRBJ2-5, with 8 bases fitting TRBD2. The CDR3 has 17 amino acids. CDR1 is MNHEY and CDR2 is SMNVEV in the germline V gene (reference sequence). After removal of 6 bases from V and 4 bases from J, the junction contained 16 bases not matched to a gene. CDR3 region: CASSRFGSGSLRETQYF. In DNA form, the CDR3 reads TGTGCCAGCAGCAGGTTTGGCAGCGGGAGTTTAAGAGAGACCCAGTACTTC.

The chain recombines TRBV7-9 with TRBJ1-5; 7 bases match TRBD1. The CDR3 has 14 amino acids. Per germline, CDR1 SEHNR and CDR2 FQNEAQ (reference sequence). Trimming took 3 bases from V and 5 from J; bases not matched to a gene: 4. CDR3 loop: CASSLTGKDQPQHF. The CDR3 region has the DNA TGTGCCAGCAGCTTGACAGGGAAGGATCAGCCCCAGCATTTT.

The chain joins TRBV27 to TRBJ1-2; D gene uncertain. This CDR3 has 13 amino acids. Trimming pared 6 bases from V and 0 bases from J, leaving 8 bases between. Germline CDR1 MNHEY, CDR2 SMNVEV (reference sequence). The CDR3 DNA sequence: TGTGCCAGCAGCGAGCTAGCTAACTATGGCTACACCTTC. Protein: CASSELANYGYTF.

The chain couples TRBV4-2 to TRBJ2-3; 8 bases fit TRBD2. The CDR3 is 16 residues long. From germline, CDR1 is LGHNA and CDR2 YNFKEQ. The junction had 14 bases not matched to a gene; V was cut back by 1 base and J by 11 bases. The CDR3, as DNA: TGTGCCAGCAGCCAAGGTTTGCTAGCGGGTGGGGCTCTGCAGTATTTT. This translates into CASSQGLLAGGALQYF.

V usage is TRBV29-1 and J usage is TRBJ2-7; no reliable D call. The length of the CDR3 is 11 residues. The germline V and J ends were trimmed by 6 bases and 0 bases, with 6 bases remaining between them. Germline V lookup: CDR1 SQVTM, CDR2 ANQGSEA. CDR3 in amino acids: CSVFVSYEQYF. The CDR3 region has the DNA TGCAGCGTATTCGTCTCCTACGAGCAGTACTTC.

The chain combines TRBV6-5 with TRBJ1-2; TRBD1 agrees at 7 bases. Germline V CDR1 and CDR2: MNHEY, SVGAGI. This CDR3 comprises 14 residues. The V segment lost 6 bases and the J segment 2 bases; nucleotides outside the gene matches: 6. CDR3 DNA: TGTGCCAGCAGCCGGGACAGTTCAAACTATGGCTACACCTTC. It translates to CASSRDSSNYGYTF.

The J gene is TRBJ2-7, the V gene TRBV7-2; possible D gene TRBD1, 6 bases. CDR1 SGHTA and CDR2 FQGNSA come from the germline V gene. This CDR3 is 14 amino acids long. Trimming took off 2 bases at V and 3 bases at J, with 11 bases between the two ends. The CDR3 region has the DNA TGTGCCAGCAGCTTAACTGACAGGAACTACGAGCAGTACTTC. This gives the protein CASSLTDRNYEQYF.

This chain connects TRBV2 to TRBJ1-1, with unresolved D. The CDR3 consists of 13 residues. V was pared by 4 bases and J by 0 bases, with 6 bases between. In germline, CDR1 is SNHLY, CDR2 FYNNEI. The CDR3, as DNA: TGTGCCAGCAGTGCCGGGGTGAACACTGAAGCTTTCTTT. Amino acid sequence: CASSAGVNTEAFF.

V gene TRBV2 combines with J gene TRBJ2-7, with unresolved D. Germline V gene data show CDR1 as SNHLY and CDR2 as FYNNEI. V was pared by 2 bases and J by 3 bases, with 8 bases between. CDR3 length: 13 residues. The CDR3: CASSEMAIYEQYF. As DNA, the CDR3 is TGTGCCAGCAGTGAAATGGCAATCTACGAGCAGTACTTC. The full variable domain, in which reference TRBV2 and TRBJ2-7 provide the parts outside the CDR3, is EPEVTQTPSHQVTQMGQEVILRCVPISNHLYFYWYRQILGQKVEFLVSFYNNEISEKSEIFDDQFSVERPDGSNFTLKIRSTKLEDSAMYFCASSEMAIYEQYFGPGTRLTVT.

The CDR3 protein is CASSIRDRAYNEQFF. CDR3 in DNA: TGTGCCAGTAGTATCCGGGACAGAGCCTACAATGAGCAGTTCTTC. This sequence joins TRBV19 and TRBJ2-1, with 7 nucleotides matching TRBD1. The CDR3 length is 15 residues. V was clipped by 3 bases and J by 2 bases; unmatched bases: 4. Germline loops: CDR1 LNHDA, CDR2 SQIVND (reference sequence).

This chain joins TRBV6-1 and TRBJ2-3; 8 positions agree with TRBD2. CDR3 length: 15 amino acids. The germline CDR1 and CDR2 sequences are MNHNS and SASEGT. With 3 bases clipped from V and 9 bases from J, the junction kept 11 bases outside the gene matches. The CDR3 here is CASSDGGAGGGTQYF. CDR3 bases: TGTGCCAGCAGTGACGGTGGTGCGGGAGGAGGCACGCAGTATTTT.

This clone has a handful of counts. The chain joins TRBV7-2 to TRBJ2-1; D is possibly TRBD1 (5 bases). The CDR3 spans 12 residues. The V gene lost 5 bases and the J gene lost 8 bases, with 10 bases spanning the gap. The germline V gene has CDR1 SGHTA and CDR2 FQGNSA. CDR3 amino acids: CASSPQGYEQFF. The DNA of the CDR3 is TGTGCCAGCAGCCCGCAGGGTTATGAGCAGTTCTTC.

The rearrangement links TRBV11-3 to TRBJ1-4; no firm D call. Germline CDR1 SGHNT, CDR2 YENEEA. The CDR3 spans 11 residues. V lost 6 bases and J lost 7, with 6 bases in between. CDR3 amino acids: CASSSGEKLFF. CDR3 bases: TGTGCCAGCAGTTCGGGTGAAAAACTGTTTTTT.

The sample holds many counts of this clone. J is TRBJ1-5 and V is TRBV5-8; TRBD1 might be the D (5 bases). Germline CDR1 reads SGHTS; CDR2 reads YDEGEE. The CDR3 runs 16 residues. V was trimmed by 0 bases and J by 3 bases, leaving 13 bases between them. CDR3 residues: CASSLGPGPINQPQHF. The CDR3 nucleotides read TGTGCCAGCAGCTTGGGGCCAGGGCCGATCAATCAGCCCCAGCATTTT.

This clone was detected only a few times. The gene calls are TRBV2 and TRBJ2-5; D not certain. Trimming left V 7 bases short and J 4 bases short, with 13 bases between. The length of the CDR3 is 13 residues. Germline V lookup: CDR1 SNHLY, CDR2 FYNNEI. CDR3 region: CASIRLESETQYF. The CDR3 DNA reads as TGTGCCAGCATCCGTTTAGAATCAGAGACCCAGTACTTC.

The chain employs TRBV7-2 and TRBJ1-3; 7 positions match TRBD1. This CDR3 is 14 amino acids long. V lost 5 bases, J lost 4 bases, and 5 bases stayed unmatched. Germline CDR1 is SGHTA and CDR2 is FQGNSA. The DNA for the CDR3 is TGTGCCAGCAGCCCTAGGACAGGAGGAAACACCATATATTTT. It translates to CASSPRTGGNTIYF.

This clone appeared once. This chain connects TRBV19 to TRBJ1-2, with 8 nucleotides matching TRBD1. The CDR3 spans 15 residues. After removal of 5 bases from V and 5 bases from J, the junction contained 10 bases not matched to a gene. Germline values: CDR1 LNHDA, CDR2 SQIVND (reference sequence). The CDR3 sequence: CASSPTRTGSYGYTF. CDR3 coding DNA: TGTGCCAGTAGTCCGACACGGACAGGGTCGTATGGCTACACCTTC.

This clone was seen only once. The CDR3 region is CASSLLAGGPNEQFF. DNA for the CDR3: TGCGCCAGCAGCTTGTTAGCGGGAGGGCCCAATGAGCAGTTCTTC. J is TRBJ2-1 and V is TRBV5-1, with 11 bases matching TRBD2. Germline CDR1 reads SGHRS; CDR2 reads YFSETQ. This CDR3 has 15 amino acids. V lost 1 base and J lost 6; bases outside the gene matches: 3.

On this clone itself: The same CDR3 also results from other DNA sequences found in this sample. The genes are TRBV6-5 and TRBJ1-2, with 9 positions matching TRBD1. The V segment lost 1 base and the J segment 4 bases; nucleotides outside the gene matches: 1. Germline values: CDR1 MNHEY, CDR2 SVGAGI. The CDR3 totals 14 residues. The CDR3 nucleotides are TGTGCCAGCAGTTACTTGGGACAGGGCTATGGCTACACCTTC. Its protein product is CASSYLGQGYGYTF.

The chain is built from TRBV1 and TRBJ1-2; the table's D call TRBD1 went unverified against the DNA. TRBV1 is deemed a pseudogene. The CDR3 runs to 17 residues. DNA of the CDR3: TGCACCAGCAGCCCCATGGCAACAGGACAGGAGAACTATGGCTACACCTTC. This gives the protein CTSSPMATGQENYGYTF.

CDR3 sequence reads: CASSLAGQGDTEAFF. The CDR3 nucleotides read TGTGCCAGCAGCTTAGCGGGACAGGGCGACACTGAAGCTTTCTTT. The chain combines TRBV7-2 with TRBJ1-1; TRBD1 aligns across 9 bases. The V and J ends lost 0 bases and 3 bases, in that order; junction bases with no gene match: 2. The CDR3 spans 15 residues. CDR1 SGHTA and CDR2 FQGNSA come from the germline V gene.

V is TRBV9 and J is TRBJ1-5; D remains unclear. V lost 0 bases and J 1 base, leaving 8 bases between the germline ends. Germline values: CDR1 SGDLS, CDR2 YYNGEE. The CDR3 runs 15 residues. CDR3 sequence reads: CASSVGWQSNQPQHF. CDR3 bases: TGTGCCAGCAGCGTAGGTTGGCAGAGCAATCAGCCCCAGCATTTT.